Sequencing of this TCR beta chain was carried out in a study of T cells in Graves' hyperthyroidism and ophthalmopathy. Enrolled ophthalmopathy patients presented with a Clinical Activity Score of at least 3, a NOSPECS grade of at least 4, and disease duration under 3 months. Orbital computed tomography and thyroid ultrasound, together with serum TRAb and thyroxine and clinical symptoms, were used for diagnoses. Study-wide results and limits: In blood, most of the thyroid clonotypes expanded above 0.001 were also present.

TCR beta CDR3 regions were amplified from RNA transcripts. The HTBI primer set was used in a first-round RT-PCR of the TCR CDR3. MiXCR, applied by TCRdb to the multiplex PCR reads, yields one record per CDR3 protein. This sample has about 520,000 distinct CDR3 sequences, with roughly 24% found just once. With 10 bases clipped from V and 5 bases from J, the junction kept 4 bases outside the gene matches. In germline, CDR1 is MDHEN, CDR2 SYDVKM. The CDR3 spans 13 residues. This clonotype was counted at least ten times. Its antigen is as yet unknown. The chain carries TRBV28 and TRBJ2-2; 10 positions match TRBD1. Source material: blood. This sequence was found in a woman under 40 with Graves' ophthalmopathy. The CDR3 region is CATDRGRTGELFF. CDR3 nucleotides: TGTGCCACCGACAGGGGGCGAACCGGGGAGCTGTTTTTT.